The 11 T cell receptor beta chains below were found in one sample sequenced in a study of cytomegalovirus exposure and HLA in healthy donors. 60 Vbeta and 13 Jbeta primers were used in PCR. TCRdb's copy holds only in-frame clones and misses some; the assay was immunoSEQ multiplex PCR. Of 150,000 to 200,000 clones in the sample, around four fifths were seen once. Specimen: PBMCs. The origin of the receptors is a female donor in good health and CMV-seronegative.

The genes are TRBV19 and TRBJ1-4, with D unresolved. This CDR3 spans 17 amino acids. With 3 bases removed from V and 0 bases from J, the gap between germline ends came to 14 bases. Germline lookup yields CDR1 LNHDA and CDR2 SQIVND (reference sequence). CDR3 coding DNA: TGTGCCAGTAGTATTTTTTCCCAGGCGTCAACTAATGAAAAACTGTTTTTT. Its protein is CASSIFSQASTNEKLFF.

The genes are TRBV19 and TRBJ1-1; 7 bases agree with TRBD1. This CDR3 spans 15 amino acids. CDR1 and CDR2 (germline): LNHDA, SQIVND (reference sequence). The J segment lost 0 bases and the V segment lost 7 bases, leaving 8 bases of the junction unmatched. The CDR3 loop reads CASTTGGQLNTEAFF. The CDR3 bases are TGTGCCAGTACGACCGGGGGACAGCTGAACACTGAAGCTTTCTTT.

V gene TRBV20-1 combines with J gene TRBJ1-2, with a weak D call TRBD1 (6 bases). V was clipped by 7 bases and J by 4 bases, with 10 bases between them. CDR1 and CDR2 from the germline V gene are DFQATT and SNEGSKA (reference sequence). The CDR3 is 11 residues long. CDR3 in amino acids: CSVRTAYGYTF. The CDR3 nucleotides read TGCAGTGTAAGGACAGCCTATGGCTACACCTTC.

Here the CDR3 reads CAWSDTGTSGMLGTDTQYF. CDR3 DNA: TGTGCCTGGAGTGACACCGGGACTAGCGGGATGTTGGGCACAGATACGCAGTATTTT. The chain has TRBV30 and TRBJ2-3; TRBD2 matches at 13 bases. Germline V CDR1 and CDR2: GTSNPN, SVGIG (reference sequence). The CDR3 sequence is 19 residues long. The V gene end was trimmed by 1 base and the J gene end by 1 base; junction bases not matched to a gene: 11.

In regard to this clone: This specimen includes other DNA sequences encoding the same CDR3. This chain uses TRBV5-4 with TRBJ1-1, with D uncertain. V was trimmed by 0 bases and J by 6 bases, leaving 12 bases between them. Germline-derived CDR1 and CDR2 are SGHNT and YYREEE (reference sequence). This CDR3 contains 14 residues. The chain's CDR3 is CASSLAIRGAEAFF. CDR3 bases: TGTGCCAGCAGCTTGGCCATCCGGGGAGCTGAAGCTTTCTTT.

This sequence joins TRBV4-1 and TRBJ1-2; a possible D gene is TRBD1 (6 bases). The CDR3 consists of 15 residues. With 0 bases removed from V and 4 bases from J, the gap between germline ends came to 12 bases. Germline V gene sequence: CDR1 MGHRA, CDR2 YSYEKL. The DNA for the CDR3 is TGCGCCAGCAGCCAAGAGCCGACAGGTAGCTATGGCTACACCTTC. This codes for CASSQEPTGSYGYTF.

The chain couples TRBV7-2 to TRBJ1-1; unclear D gene. The CDR3 runs 15 residues. V shed 1 base and J shed 5 bases, with 14 bases lying between them. The V gene's germline CDR1 is SGHTA and CDR2 FQGNSA. CDR3 sequence: CASSLVIQLETEAFF. CDR3 coding DNA: TGTGCCAGCAGCTTAGTAATACAGTTGGAAACTGAAGCTTTCTTT.

The chain recombines TRBV20-1 with TRBJ2-7; D gene unclear. V lost 1 base and J 4 bases, leaving 5 bases between the germline ends. Germline values: CDR1 DFQATT, CDR2 SNEGSKA (reference sequence). This CDR3 comprises 11 residues. CDR3: CSARAPYEQYF. The CDR3 DNA follows: TGCAGTGCTAGAGCCCCTTACGAGCAGTACTTC.

The chain combines TRBV28 with TRBJ1-5, with D tentatively TRBD1 (5 bases). Germline V gives CDR1 MDHEN, CDR2 SYDVKM. This CDR3 contains 15 residues. Trimming left V 7 bases short and J 0 bases short, with 13 bases between. CDR3 DNA sequence: TGTGCCAGCAATATGAGGAGGGGTAGCAATCAGCCCCAGCATTTT. It specifies CASNMRRGSNQPQHF. Supplemented by reference TRBV28 and TRBJ1-5, the full variable domain reads DVKVTQSSRYLVKRTGEKVFLECVQDMDHENMFWYRQDPGLGLRLIYFSYDVKMKEKGDIPEGYSVSREKKERFSLILESASTNQTSMYLCASNMRRGSNQPQHFGDGTRLSIL.

V is TRBV11-2 and J is TRBJ2-5; 7 bases are a match to TRBD2. This CDR3 is 15 amino acids long. Germline CDR1 and CDR2: SGHAT and FQNNGV. V was pared by 1 base and J by 5 bases, with 7 bases of the junction left unmatched. The CDR3 DNA is TGTGCCAGCAGCTTAGTTGCGGGGGAGGCGGAGACCCAGTACTTC. It encodes CASSLVAGEAETQYF.

V is TRBV19 and J is TRBJ2-1; a weak D match, TRBD1 (6 bases). Germline values: CDR1 LNHDA, CDR2 SQIVND (reference sequence). V dropped 7 bases and J dropped 6 bases, with 19 bases sitting between them. The CDR3 spans 15 residues. This CDR3 is CASTTSGHGPNEQFF. Written as DNA, the CDR3 is TGTGCCAGTACCACATCGGGACATGGCCCCAATGAGCAGTTCTTC. The entire variable domain, with the rest obtained from reference TRBV19 and TRBJ2-1, is as follows: DGGITQSPKYLFRKEGQNVTLSCEQNLNHDAMYWYRQDPGQGLRLIYYSQIVNDFQKGDIAEGYSVSREKKESFPLTVTSAQKNPTAFYLCASTTSGHGPNEQFFGPGTRLTVL.